These 15 T cell receptor beta chains originate from one sample sequenced in a study of blood T cell repertoires in COVID-19. Clones were sequenced by immunoSEQ multiplex PCR, and TCRdb holds only the in-frame ones, with some missing. The profile shows 100,000 to 150,000 clones, about 87% of them singletons. The sequencing input was peripheral blood. These receptors all come from a man in his forties or fifties with acute or convalescent COVID-19.

V and J are TRBV6-5 and TRBJ2-7, with D possibly matching TRBD1 (5 bases). The germline V and J ends were trimmed by 2 bases and 5 bases, with 16 bases remaining between them. Germline V CDR1 and CDR2: MNHEY, SVGAGI. This CDR3 region has 15 residues. The CDR3 here is CASSYRQGNVNEQYF. The CDR3 DNA is TGTGCCAGCAGTTACCGCCAGGGTAATGTAAACGAGCAGTACTTC.

This clone was seen just once. CDR3 sequence (DNA): TGTGCCAGCACCCCTGCGGGAAGGGACTATGGCTACACCTTC. Translated, it gives CASTPAGRDYGYTF. This chain links TRBV25-1 with TRBJ1-2; no clear D. V lost 7 bases to trimming and J lost 3 bases, with 15 bases between them. The CDR3 is 14 residues long. Per the germline V gene, CDR1 is MGHDK and CDR2 is SYGVNS.

The gene calls are TRBV6-5 and TRBJ2-1; possible D gene TRBD1, 7 bases. Germline V lookup: CDR1 MNHEY, CDR2 SVGAGI. The CDR3 covers 14 residues. V lost 6 bases to trimming and J lost 8 bases, with 17 bases between them. CDR3 DNA: TGTGCCAGCAGGGTCAGGGGGACTGTCGATGAGCAGTTCTTC. Encoded protein: CASRVRGTVDEQFF.

The chain links TRBV6-5 to TRBJ2-7, with 7 positions matching TRBD1. The CDR3 has 15 amino acids. Per germline, CDR1 MNHEY and CDR2 SVGAGI. Trimming at V came to 7 bases and at J to 2 bases, leaving 11 bases not matched to a gene. The DNA of the CDR3 is TGTGCCAGCAACCCTGCACGGGACAGACCCTACGAGCAGTACTTC. This sequence encodes CASNPARDRPYEQYF.

The rearrangement joins TRBV7-2 to TRBJ1-2; TRBD1 agrees at 10 bases. CDR3 length: 14 amino acids. Looked up from germline, CDR1 is SGHTA and CDR2 is FQGNSA. V lost 5 bases and J lost 6; bases outside the gene matches: 6. The CDR3 is CASSPRQGADGYTF. The CDR3 DNA sequence: TGTGCCAGCAGCCCGCGACAGGGGGCGGATGGCTACACCTTC.

A single count supports this clone. The chain is built from TRBV4-2 and TRBJ1-2, with TRBD1 as a possible D gene (6 bases). The CDR3 sequence is 18 residues long. Trimming stripped 1 base from V and 0 bases from J, with 18 bases between. From germline, CDR1 is LGHNA and CDR2 YNFKEQ. This CDR3 reads CASSQVRGHQEANYGYTF. CDR3 nucleotides: TGTGCCAGCAGCCAAGTGAGGGGACACCAAGAAGCTAACTATGGCTACACCTTC.

The chain is built from TRBV5-5 and TRBJ2-2; 8 bases map to TRBD1. This CDR3 has 16 residues. Germline V gives CDR1 SGHKS, CDR2 YYEKEE (reference sequence). V shed 2 bases, J shed 5 bases, and the junction held 8 bases outside the gene matches. The CDR3 nucleotides are TGTGCCAGCAGCTTACGAGGACAGGGAAAGACCGGGGAGCTGTTTTTT. Amino acids: CASSLRGQGKTGELFF.

The chain employs TRBV19 and TRBJ2-3, with TRBD2 matching 7 bases. From germline, CDR1 is LNHDA and CDR2 SQIVND (reference sequence). This CDR3 is built from 13 residues. With 6 bases clipped from V and 0 bases from J, the junction kept 0 bases outside the gene matches. The CDR3 sequence: CASRRGSTDTQYF. DNA for the CDR3: TGTGCCAGTAGGCGGGGGAGCACAGATACGCAGTATTTT.

The gene calls are TRBV5-1 and TRBJ1-5; 9 bases are shared with TRBD1. The V and J ends lost 4 bases and 7 bases, in that order; junction bases with no gene match: 9. This CDR3 has 15 residues. CDR1 SGHRS and CDR2 YFSETQ come from the germline V gene. CDR3 amino acids: CASSLTGTGSQPQHF. The CDR3 DNA is TGCGCCAGCAGCCTGACCGGGACAGGGAGCCAGCCCCAGCATTTT.

The chain links TRBV7-3 to TRBJ1-4; D gene uncertain. The CDR3 loop spans 14 amino acids. Trimming shortened V by 10 bases and J by 5 bases, and 17 bases separated the two germline ends. Germline CDR1 SGHTA, CDR2 FQGTGA. The DNA for the CDR3 is TGTGCCACACTAGTATGGGATCAAAATGAAAAACTGTTTTTT. The encoded protein is CATLVWDQNEKLFF.

CDR3 in DNA: TGCGCCAGCAGCTTGGGAGGGTCGAGTCCGCTGGGGACCGGGGAGCTGTTTTTT. It specifies CASSLGGSSPLGTGELFF. The chain recombines TRBV5-1 with TRBJ2-2; possibly TRBD2 for D (5 bases). The V end was cut by 0 bases, the J end by 5 bases, with 20 bases between. The CDR3 has 18 amino acids. Germline CDR1 and CDR2: SGHRS and YFSETQ.

The chain carries TRBV7-2 and TRBJ2-1; D unresolved. The CDR3 is made up of 15 amino acids. Germline loops: CDR1 SGHTA, CDR2 FQGNSA. Between the trimmed V and J ends, which lost 3 bases and 1 base, there was a span of 10 bases. The CDR3 DNA follows: TGTGCCAGCAGCTTTGGTCGGGTTTCCTACAATGAGCAGTTCTTC. This gives the protein CASSFGRVSYNEQFF.

In its sample, this clone was seen once. The rearrangement joins TRBV5-1 to TRBJ2-1; D might be TRBD1 (6 bases). The V and J ends lost 0 bases and 4 bases respectively, with 11 bases between them. Germline V gives CDR1 SGHRS, CDR2 YFSETQ. This CDR3 is built from 15 residues. The DNA for the CDR3 is TGCGCCAGCAGCTTGGGAGGGGGTTATTACAATGAGCAGTTCTTC. It codes for CASSLGGGYYNEQFF.

CDR3 loop: CASSRTGGSPLHF. The CDR3 nucleotides read TGTGCCAGCAGTCGGACAGGGGGATCACCCCTCCACTTT. The J gene is TRBJ1-6, the V gene TRBV6-4; 10 bases map to TRBD1. The germline V gene has CDR1 MRHNA and CDR2 SNTAGT. The V segment lost 5 bases and the J segment 10 bases; nucleotides outside the gene matches: 2. The CDR3 totals 13 residues.

The sample holds one count of this clone. The V call is TRBV30, the J call TRBJ1-1, with D hard to call. CDR1 is GTSNPN and CDR2 is SVGIG in the germline V gene (reference sequence). The CDR3 has 13 amino acids. Trimming left V 3 bases short and J 0 bases short, with 8 bases between. The CDR3 DNA reads as TGTGCCTGGAGCTCGTCTTTGAACACTGAAGCTTTCTTT. Encoded protein: CAWSSSLNTEAFF.